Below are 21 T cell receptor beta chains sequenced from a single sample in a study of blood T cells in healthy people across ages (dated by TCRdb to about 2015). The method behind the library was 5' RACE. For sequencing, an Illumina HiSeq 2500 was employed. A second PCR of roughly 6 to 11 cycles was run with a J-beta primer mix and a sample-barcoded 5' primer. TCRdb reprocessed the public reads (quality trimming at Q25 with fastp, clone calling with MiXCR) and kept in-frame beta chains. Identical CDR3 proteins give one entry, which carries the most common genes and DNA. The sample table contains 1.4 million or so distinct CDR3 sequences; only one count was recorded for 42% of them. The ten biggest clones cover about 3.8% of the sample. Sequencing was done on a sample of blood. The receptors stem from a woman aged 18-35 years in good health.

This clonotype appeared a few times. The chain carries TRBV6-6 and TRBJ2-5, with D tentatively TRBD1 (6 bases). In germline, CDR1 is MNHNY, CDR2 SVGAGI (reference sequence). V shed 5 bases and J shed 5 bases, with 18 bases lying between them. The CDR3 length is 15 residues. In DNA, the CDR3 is TGTGCCAGCAGTCCGACAGGCCATCAGGGGGAGACCCAGTACTTC. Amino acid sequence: CASSPTGHQGETQYF.

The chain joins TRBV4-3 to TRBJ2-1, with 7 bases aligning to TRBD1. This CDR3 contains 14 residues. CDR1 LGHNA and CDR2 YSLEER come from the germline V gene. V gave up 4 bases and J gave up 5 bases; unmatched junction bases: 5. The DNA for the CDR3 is TGCGCCAGCAGCCGTCTAACAGGGGACAATGAGCAGTTCTTC. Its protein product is CASSRLTGDNEQFF.

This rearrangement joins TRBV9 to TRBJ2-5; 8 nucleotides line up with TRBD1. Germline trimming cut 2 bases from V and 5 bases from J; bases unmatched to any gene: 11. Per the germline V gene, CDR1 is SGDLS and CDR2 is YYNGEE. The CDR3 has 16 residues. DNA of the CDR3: TGTGCCAGCAGCGTCCTTCCAGGGGGCGCCTGGGAGACCCAGTACTTC. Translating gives CASSVLPGGAWETQYF.

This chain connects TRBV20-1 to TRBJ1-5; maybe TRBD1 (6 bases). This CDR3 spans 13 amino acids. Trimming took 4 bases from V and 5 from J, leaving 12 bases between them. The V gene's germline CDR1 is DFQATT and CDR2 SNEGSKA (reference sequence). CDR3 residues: CSAKGTRYQPQHF. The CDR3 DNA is TGCAGTGCTAAGGGGACACGTTATCAGCCCCAGCATTTT.

Here the CDR3 reads CASSQEAASTDTQYF. CDR3 DNA sequence: TGTGCCAGCAGTCAGGAGGCTGCTAGCACAGATACGCAGTATTTT. This chain joins TRBV12-3 or TRBV12-4 and TRBJ2-3; maybe TRBD2 (5 bases). V was cut by 5 bases and J by 0 bases, with 12 bases left in between. This CDR3 has 15 amino acids.

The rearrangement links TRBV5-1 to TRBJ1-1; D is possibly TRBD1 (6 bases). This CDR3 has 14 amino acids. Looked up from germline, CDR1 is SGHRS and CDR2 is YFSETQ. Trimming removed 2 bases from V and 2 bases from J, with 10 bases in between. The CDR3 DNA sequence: TGCGCCAGCAGCTTCGGGACAACCAACACTGAAGCTTTCTTT. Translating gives CASSFGTTNTEAFF.

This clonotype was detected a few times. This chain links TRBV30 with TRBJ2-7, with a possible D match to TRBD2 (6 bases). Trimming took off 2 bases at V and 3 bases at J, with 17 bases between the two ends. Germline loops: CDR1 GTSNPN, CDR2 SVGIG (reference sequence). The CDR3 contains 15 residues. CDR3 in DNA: TGTGCCTGGAGTCCGCTAATCCTGACTAGCTACGAGCAGTACTTC. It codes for CAWSPLILTSYEQYF.

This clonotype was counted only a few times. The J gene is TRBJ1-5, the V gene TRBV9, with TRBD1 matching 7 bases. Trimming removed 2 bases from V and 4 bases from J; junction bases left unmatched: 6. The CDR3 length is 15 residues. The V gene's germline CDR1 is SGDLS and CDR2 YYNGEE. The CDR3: CASSVEGTDNQPQHF. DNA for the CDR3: TGTGCCAGCAGCGTCGAAGGGACAGATAATCAGCCCCAGCATTTT.

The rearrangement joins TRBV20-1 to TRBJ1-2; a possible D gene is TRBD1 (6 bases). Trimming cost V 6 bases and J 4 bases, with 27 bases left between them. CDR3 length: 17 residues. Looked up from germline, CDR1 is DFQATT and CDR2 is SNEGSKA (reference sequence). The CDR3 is CSAPTRQELMKGYGYTF. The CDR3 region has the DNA TGCAGTGCCCCGACCAGACAGGAACTGATGAAAGGCTATGGCTACACCTTC.

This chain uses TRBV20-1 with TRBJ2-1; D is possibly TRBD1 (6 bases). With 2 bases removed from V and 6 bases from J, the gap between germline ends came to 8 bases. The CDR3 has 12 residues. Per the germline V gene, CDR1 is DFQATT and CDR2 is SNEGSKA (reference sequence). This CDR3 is CSARPRGNEQFF. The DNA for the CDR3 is TGCAGTGCTAGACCCAGGGGCAATGAGCAGTTCTTC.

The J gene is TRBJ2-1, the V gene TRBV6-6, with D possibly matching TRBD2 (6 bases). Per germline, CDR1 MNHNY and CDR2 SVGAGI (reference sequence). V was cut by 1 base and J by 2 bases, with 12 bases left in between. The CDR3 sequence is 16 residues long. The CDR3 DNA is TGTGCCAGCAGTTACTTCCCGGGAGCCCCCTACAATGAGCAGTTCTTC. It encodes CASSYFPGAPYNEQFF.

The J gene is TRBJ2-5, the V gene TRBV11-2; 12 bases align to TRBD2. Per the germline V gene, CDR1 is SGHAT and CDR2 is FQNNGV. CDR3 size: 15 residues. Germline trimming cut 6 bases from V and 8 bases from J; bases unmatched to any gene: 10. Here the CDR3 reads CASRETSGGLETQYF. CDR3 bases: TGTGCCAGCAGAGAAACTAGCGGGGGGCTTGAAACCCAGTACTTC.

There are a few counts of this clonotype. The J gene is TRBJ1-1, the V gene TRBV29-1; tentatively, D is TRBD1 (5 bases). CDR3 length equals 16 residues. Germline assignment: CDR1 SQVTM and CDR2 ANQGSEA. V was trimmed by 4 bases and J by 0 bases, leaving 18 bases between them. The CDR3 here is CSVGPTVDSMNTEAFF. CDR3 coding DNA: TGCAGCGTTGGACCGACAGTTGACAGCATGAACACTGAAGCTTTCTTT. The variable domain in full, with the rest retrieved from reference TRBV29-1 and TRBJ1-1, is SAVISQKPSRDICQRGTSLTIQCQVDSQVTMMFWYRQQPGQSLTLIATANQGSEATYESGFVIDKFPISRPNLTFSTLTVSNMSPEDSSIYLCSVGPTVDSMNTEAFFGQGTRLTVV.

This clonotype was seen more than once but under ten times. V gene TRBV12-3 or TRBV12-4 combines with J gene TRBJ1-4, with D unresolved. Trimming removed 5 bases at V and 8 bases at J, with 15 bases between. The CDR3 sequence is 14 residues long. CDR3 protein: CASSLTSVGEKLFF. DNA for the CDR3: TGTGCCAGCAGTCTTACCTCCGTCGGGGAAAAACTGTTTTTT.

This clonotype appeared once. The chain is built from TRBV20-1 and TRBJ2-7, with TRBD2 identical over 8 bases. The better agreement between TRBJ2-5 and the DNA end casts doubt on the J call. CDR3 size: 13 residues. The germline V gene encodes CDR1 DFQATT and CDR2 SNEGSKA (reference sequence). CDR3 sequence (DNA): TGCAGTGCTCCTCGGGGGGGATTTGAGACCCAGTACTTC. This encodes CSAPRGGFETQYF.

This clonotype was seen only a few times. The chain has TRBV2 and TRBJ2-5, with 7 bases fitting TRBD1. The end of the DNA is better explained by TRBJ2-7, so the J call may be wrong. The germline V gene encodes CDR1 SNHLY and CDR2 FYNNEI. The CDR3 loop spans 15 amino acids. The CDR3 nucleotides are TGTGCCAGCAGTGAAGGGGGAGACAGGGACTACGAGCAGTACTTC. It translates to CASSEGGDRDYEQYF.

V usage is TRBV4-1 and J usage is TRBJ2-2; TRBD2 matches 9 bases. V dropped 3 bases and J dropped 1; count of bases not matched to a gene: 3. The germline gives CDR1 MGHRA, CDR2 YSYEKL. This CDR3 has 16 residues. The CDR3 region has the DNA TGCGCCAGCAGCCATAGCGGGAGCGTGAACACCGGGGAGCTGTTTTTT. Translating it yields CASSHSGSVNTGELFF.

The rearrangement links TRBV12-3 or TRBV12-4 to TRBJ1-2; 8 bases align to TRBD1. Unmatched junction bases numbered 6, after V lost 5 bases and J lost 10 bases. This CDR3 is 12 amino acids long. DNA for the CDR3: TGTGCCAGCAGTAGGACAGGGATAGCCTACACCTTC. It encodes CASSRTGIAYTF.

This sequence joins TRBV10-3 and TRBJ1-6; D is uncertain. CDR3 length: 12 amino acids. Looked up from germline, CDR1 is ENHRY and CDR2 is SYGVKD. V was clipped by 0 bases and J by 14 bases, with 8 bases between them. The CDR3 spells CAISESSWTLHF. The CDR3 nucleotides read TGTGCCATCAGTGAGTCATCCTGGACCCTCCACTTT.

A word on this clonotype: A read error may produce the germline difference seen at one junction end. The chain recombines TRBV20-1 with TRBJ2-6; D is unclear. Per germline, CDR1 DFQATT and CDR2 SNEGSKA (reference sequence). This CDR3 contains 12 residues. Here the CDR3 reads CSARYGTNVLTF. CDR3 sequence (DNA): TGCAGTGCTAGATATGGGACCAACGTCCTGACTTTC.

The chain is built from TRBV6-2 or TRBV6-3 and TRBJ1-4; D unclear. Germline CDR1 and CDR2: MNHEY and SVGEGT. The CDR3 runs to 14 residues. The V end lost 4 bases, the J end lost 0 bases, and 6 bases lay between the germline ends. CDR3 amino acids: CASSWQATNEKLFF. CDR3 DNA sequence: TGTGCCAGCAGTTGGCAGGCAACTAATGAAAAACTGTTTTTT.